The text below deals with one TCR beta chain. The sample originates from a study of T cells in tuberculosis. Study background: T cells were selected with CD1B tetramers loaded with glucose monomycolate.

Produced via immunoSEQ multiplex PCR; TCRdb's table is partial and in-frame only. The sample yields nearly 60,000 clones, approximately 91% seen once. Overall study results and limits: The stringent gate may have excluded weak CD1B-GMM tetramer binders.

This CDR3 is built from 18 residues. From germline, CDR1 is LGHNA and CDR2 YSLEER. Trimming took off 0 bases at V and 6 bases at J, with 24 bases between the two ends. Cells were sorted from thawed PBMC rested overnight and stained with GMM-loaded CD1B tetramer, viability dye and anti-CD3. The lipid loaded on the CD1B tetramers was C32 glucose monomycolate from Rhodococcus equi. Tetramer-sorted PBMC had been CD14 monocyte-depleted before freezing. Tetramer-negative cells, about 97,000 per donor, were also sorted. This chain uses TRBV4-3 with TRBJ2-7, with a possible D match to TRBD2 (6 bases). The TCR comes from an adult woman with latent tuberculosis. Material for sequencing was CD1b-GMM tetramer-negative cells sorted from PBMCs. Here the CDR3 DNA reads TGCGCCAGCAGCCAAGATTTCCCCCAGACTAGGCGCCGGGCCGAGCAGTACTTC. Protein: CASSQDFPQTRRRAEQYF.